This T cell receptor beta chain derives from a study of siplizumab effects on memory and regulatory T cells. Findings of the study overall: Proliferating Tregs from siplizumab cultures lacked functional confirmation of suppression. There were only a minor fraction of alloreactive clones that mapped to unstimulated subsets.

As regards this clone: The antigen remains undetermined.

This CDR3 is 13 amino acids long. Germline CDR1 and CDR2: SQVTM and ANQGSEA. Trimming removed 4 bases from V and 9 bases from J, with 16 bases in between. Assaying covered 100,000 or so TCR templates per sample. Libraries were prepared by immunoSEQ multiplex PCR; TCRdb keeps only in-frame clonotypes and omits some of them. The sample lists some 75,000 clones, roughly 93% occurring once. The TCR comes from a human donor in good health. V usage is TRBV29-1 and J usage is TRBJ2-1; D ambiguous. The sequenced sample consisted of CD8+ T cells sorted from blood. CDR3 DNA: TGCAGCGTTGCGCCTACTGCCGTCGGTGAGCAGTTCTTC. Its protein is CSVAPTAVGEQFF.